Listed below are T cell receptor beta chains from one sample, sequenced in a study of T cells after yellow fever vaccination. A single record per CDR3 protein comes from TCRdb applying MiXCR to the 5' RACE reads. The data contain about 52,000 distinct CDR3 sequences, approximately 7% of them singletons. The source was CD8+ T cells not binding an NS4B(214-222) dextramer, sorted from PBMCs, collected roughly seven weeks after the first yellow fever vaccination. The receptors originated from a man aged 18-30 years who received the YFV17D yellow fever vaccine. Both conserved end residues are trimmed from each CDR3. Clone size is given for some rows only: seen once, a few or many times, or a class if the clone is expanded.

V gene	J gene	clone size	CDR3 protein
TRBV7-2	TRBJ2-3	-	TSSLIGPRGDTQY
TRBV6-2/TRBV6-3	TRBJ1-5	-	ASSYPLGVEWGNQPQH
TRBV4-3	TRBJ1-1	-	ASSQDGGVLTEAF
TRBV5-6	TRBJ2-1	-	ASSPGGGEQF
TRBV15	TRBJ2-5	few	ATSRVGEGGGYQETQY
TRBV4-1	TRBJ2-2	-	ASSQDGRGGTGELF
TRBV7-6	TRBJ2-5	many	ASSLFSGGSQETQY
TRBV10-3	TRBJ2-7	many	AIREPGDPSYEQY
TRBV27	TRBJ1-3	-	ASSSDRGNTIY
TRBV7-6	TRBJ1-1	medium-sized	ASSLPPTANTEAF
TRBV11-2	TRBJ2-4	many	ASSLRLAGGLLAKNIQY
TRBV14	TRBJ2-2	many	ASSHRVPRPGELF
TRBV9	TRBJ2-3	-	ASRGTDPGDTQY
TRBV5-1	TRBJ2-3	many	ASSTTGLATDTQY
TRBV7-2	TRBJ1-2	few	ASSHAGVGYGYT
TRBV4-1	TRBJ1-1	-	ASSQVSMGQGFTEAF
TRBV4-3	TRBJ2-3	once	ASSQDLVGASTETQY
TRBV20-1	TRBJ2-3	-	SAPQEEGFSFTDTQY
TRBV27	TRBJ2-1	many	ASSLSFYFEQF
TRBV29-1	TRBJ2-5	many	SVDQWETQY
TRBV12-3/TRBV12-4	TRBJ2-5	few	ASSFLGRETQY
TRBV29-1	TRBJ1-1	many	SVEPAGEPEAF
TRBV6-1	TRBJ1-3	many	ASTLEDLRDTIY
TRBV4-1	TRBJ1-5	-	ASSQYLSGQPQH
TRBV7-6	TRBJ2-1	many	ASSSRDSPAIRTYNEQF
TRBV24-1	TRBJ2-2	-	ATSDGHGTGELF
TRBV21-1	TRBJ1-3	-	ASSKVDSLHSGNTIY
TRBV7-9	TRBJ1-2	many	ASGGGGVDYGYT
TRBV7-8	TRBJ2-7	many	ASSLSGSYEQY
TRBV6-2/TRBV6-3	TRBJ2-6	many	ASRMDWPSSGANVLT
TRBV6-4	TRBJ2-3	many	ASKSTSGGDTDTQY
TRBV7-9	TRBJ2-3	few	ASSTPGSAGGPPTQY
TRBV6-5	TRBJ1-1	few	ASSYGSLGTEAF
TRBV7-3	TRBJ1-1	few	ASSLVFGRDTEAF
TRBV4-3	TRBJ1-4	few	ASSQEGRTAIANEKLF
TRBV7-8	TRBJ2-1	-	ASSRGLAGGPRGEQF
TRBV4-2	TRBJ2-3	few	ASSQVFALDTQY
TRBV11-2	TRBJ2-1	-	ASSFLSGGASNEQF
TRBV11-2	TRBJ1-1	many	ASSPGQGRYTEAF
TRBV5-1	TRBJ1-1	-	ASSSDRGARKRAEAF
TRBV29-1	TRBJ2-1	few	SVVASNSYNEQF
TRBV10-3	TRBJ2-1	few	AISEIGQGSNEQF
TRBV5-6	TRBJ1-2	many	ASSLPGQLTYGYT
TRBV11-2	TRBJ1-1	few	ASSPTEGMNTEAF
TRBV7-6	TRBJ2-1	few	ASSSRLGGGGLGEQF
TRBV5-6	TRBJ2-7	few	ASSQEVRRGHYEQY
TRBV27	TRBJ2-3	many	ASSLGISSTDTQY
TRBV4-1	TRBJ2-7	few	ASNGGSSYEQY
TRBV5-5	TRBJ1-5	-	ASRLNPGQGNQPQH
TRBV5-1	TRBJ1-2	many	ASSLASSDGYT